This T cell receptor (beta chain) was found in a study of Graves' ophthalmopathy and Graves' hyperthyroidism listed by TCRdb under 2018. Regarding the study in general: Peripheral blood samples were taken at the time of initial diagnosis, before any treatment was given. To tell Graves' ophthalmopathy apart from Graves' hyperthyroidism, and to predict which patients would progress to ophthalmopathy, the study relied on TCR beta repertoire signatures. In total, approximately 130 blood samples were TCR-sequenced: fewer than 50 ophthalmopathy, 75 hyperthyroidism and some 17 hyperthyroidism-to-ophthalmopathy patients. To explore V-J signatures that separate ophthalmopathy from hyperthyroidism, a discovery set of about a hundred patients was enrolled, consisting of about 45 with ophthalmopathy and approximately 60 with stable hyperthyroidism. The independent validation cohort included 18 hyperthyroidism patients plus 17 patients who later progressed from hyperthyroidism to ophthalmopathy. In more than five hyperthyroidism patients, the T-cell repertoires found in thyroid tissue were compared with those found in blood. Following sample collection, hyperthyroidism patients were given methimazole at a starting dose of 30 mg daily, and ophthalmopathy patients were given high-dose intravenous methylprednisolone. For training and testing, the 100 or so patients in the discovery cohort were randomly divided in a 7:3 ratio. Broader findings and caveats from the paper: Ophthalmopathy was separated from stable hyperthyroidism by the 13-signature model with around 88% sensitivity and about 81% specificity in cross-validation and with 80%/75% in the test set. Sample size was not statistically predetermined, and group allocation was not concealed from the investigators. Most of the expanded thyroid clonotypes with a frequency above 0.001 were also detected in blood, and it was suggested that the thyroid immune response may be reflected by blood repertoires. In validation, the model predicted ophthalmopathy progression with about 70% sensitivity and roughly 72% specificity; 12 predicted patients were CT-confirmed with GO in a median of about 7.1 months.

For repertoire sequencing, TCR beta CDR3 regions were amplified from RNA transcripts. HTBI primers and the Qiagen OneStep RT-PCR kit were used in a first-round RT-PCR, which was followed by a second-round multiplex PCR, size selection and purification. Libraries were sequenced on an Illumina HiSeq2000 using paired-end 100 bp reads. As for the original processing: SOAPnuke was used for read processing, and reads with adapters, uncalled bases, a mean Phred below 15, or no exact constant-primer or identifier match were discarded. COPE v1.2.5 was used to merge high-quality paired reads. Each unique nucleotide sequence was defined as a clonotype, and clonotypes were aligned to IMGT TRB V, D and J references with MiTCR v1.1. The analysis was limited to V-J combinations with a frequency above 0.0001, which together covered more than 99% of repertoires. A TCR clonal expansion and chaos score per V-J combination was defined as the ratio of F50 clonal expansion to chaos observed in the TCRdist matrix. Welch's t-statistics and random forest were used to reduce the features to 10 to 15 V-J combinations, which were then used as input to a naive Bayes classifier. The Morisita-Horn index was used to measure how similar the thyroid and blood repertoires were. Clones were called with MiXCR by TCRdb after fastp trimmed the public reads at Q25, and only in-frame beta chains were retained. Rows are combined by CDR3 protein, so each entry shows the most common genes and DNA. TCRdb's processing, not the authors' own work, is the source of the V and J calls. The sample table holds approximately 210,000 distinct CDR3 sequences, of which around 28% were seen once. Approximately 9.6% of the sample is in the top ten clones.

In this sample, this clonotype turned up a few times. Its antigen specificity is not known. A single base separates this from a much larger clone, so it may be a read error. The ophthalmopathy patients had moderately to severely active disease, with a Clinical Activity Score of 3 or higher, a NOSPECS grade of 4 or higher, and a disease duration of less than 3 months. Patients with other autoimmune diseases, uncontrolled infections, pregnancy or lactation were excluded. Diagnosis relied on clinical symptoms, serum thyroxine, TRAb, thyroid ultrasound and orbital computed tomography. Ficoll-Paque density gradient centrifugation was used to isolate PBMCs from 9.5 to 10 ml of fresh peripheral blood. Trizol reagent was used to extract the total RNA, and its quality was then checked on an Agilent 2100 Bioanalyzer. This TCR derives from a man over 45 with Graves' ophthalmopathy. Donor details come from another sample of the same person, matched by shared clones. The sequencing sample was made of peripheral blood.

The DNA is TGCAGCGGTACTGCCGGGACGACCCACCACGAGCAGTACTTC. Its protein reads: CSGTAGTTHHEQYF. The sequence is built from TRBV29-1 and TRBJ2-7; the D gene may be TRBD1 or TRBD2, since each aligns over 5 bases. The V end loses 7 bases and the J end loses 5 bases, and a stretch of 21 bases separates them. The CDR3 goes from the cysteine to the phenylalanine over 14 residues. Just the 42-base CDR3 DNA is kept, in frame starting at base 1. CDR1 is given as SQVTM and CDR2 as ANQGSEA, both from the germline V gene.